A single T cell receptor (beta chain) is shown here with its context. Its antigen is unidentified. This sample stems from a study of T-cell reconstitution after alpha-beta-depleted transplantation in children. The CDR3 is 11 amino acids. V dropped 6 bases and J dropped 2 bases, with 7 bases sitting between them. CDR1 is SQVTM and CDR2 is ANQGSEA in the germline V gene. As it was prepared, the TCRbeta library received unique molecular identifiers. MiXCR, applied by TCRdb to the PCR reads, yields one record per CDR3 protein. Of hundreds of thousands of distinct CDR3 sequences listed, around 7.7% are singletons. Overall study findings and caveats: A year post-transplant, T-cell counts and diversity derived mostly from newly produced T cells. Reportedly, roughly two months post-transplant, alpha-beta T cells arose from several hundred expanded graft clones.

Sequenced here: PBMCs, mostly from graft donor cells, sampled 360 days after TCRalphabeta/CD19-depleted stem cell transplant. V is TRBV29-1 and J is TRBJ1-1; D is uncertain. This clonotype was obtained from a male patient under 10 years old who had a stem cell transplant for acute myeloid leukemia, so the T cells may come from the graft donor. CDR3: CSVAFNTEAFF. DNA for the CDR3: TGCAGCGTCGCGTTTAACACTGAAGCTTTCTTT.